This record concerns one TCR beta chain sequence. With V trimmed by 2 bases and J by 8 bases, 11 bases remained unmatched. The CDR3 length is 16 residues. The germline V gene has CDR1 SNHLY and CDR2 FYNNEI. The data derive from a study of cytomegalovirus exposure and HLA in healthy donors. The PCR had 60 Vbeta and 13 Jbeta primers. Repertoires were generated with immunoSEQ multiplex PCR, while TCRdb's copy carries only in-frame clones and drops some. The repertoire holds around 120,000 clones, around 82% seen once, with under 2% in the top ten. What was sequenced was PBMCs. The V call is TRBV2, the J call TRBJ1-3; 8 nucleotides match TRBD1. This receptor was identified in a boy between 10 and 17 years old in good health and CMV-seronegative. CDR3 bases: TGTGCCAGCAGTGAAAACCCCGTGACAGGGGTATACACCATATATTTT. It encodes CASSENPVTGVYTIYF. The whole variable domain, filled in from reference TRBV2 and TRBJ1-3, reads EPEVTQTPSHQVTQMGQEVILRCVPISNHLYFYWYRQILGQKVEFLVSFYNNEISEKSEIFDDQFSVERPDGSNFTLKIRSTKLEDSAMYFCASSENPVTGVYTIYFGEGSWLTVV.